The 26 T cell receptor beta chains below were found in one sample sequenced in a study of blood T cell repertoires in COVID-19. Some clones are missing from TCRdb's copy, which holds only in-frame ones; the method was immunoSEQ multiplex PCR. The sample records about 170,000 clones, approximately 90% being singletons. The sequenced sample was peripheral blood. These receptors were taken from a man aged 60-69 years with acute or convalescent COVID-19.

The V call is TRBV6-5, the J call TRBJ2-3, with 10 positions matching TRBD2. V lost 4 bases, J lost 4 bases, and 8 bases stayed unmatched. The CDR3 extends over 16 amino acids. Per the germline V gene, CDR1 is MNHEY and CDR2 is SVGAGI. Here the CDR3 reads CASSSSSGSGSDTQYF. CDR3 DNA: TGTGCCAGCAGTTCGTCTAGCGGGAGCGGATCAGATACGCAGTATTTT.

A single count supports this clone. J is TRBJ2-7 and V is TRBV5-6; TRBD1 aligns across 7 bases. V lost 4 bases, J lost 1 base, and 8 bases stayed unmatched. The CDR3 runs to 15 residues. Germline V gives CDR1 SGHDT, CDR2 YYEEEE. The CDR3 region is CASSRGGVGSYEQYF. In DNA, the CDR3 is TGTGCCAGCAGCCGAGGGGGCGTCGGTTCCTACGAGCAGTACTTC.

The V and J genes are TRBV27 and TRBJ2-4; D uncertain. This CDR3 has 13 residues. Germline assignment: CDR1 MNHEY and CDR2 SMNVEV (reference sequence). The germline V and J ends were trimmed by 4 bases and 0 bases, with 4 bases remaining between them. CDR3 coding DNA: TGTGCCAGCAGTTCGGGAGCCAAAAACATTCAGTACTTC. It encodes CASSSGAKNIQYF.

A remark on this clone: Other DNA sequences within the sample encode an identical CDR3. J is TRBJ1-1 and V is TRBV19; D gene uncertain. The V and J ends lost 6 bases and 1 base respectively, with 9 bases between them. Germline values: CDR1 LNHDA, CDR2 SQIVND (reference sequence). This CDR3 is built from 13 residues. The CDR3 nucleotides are TGTGCCAGTAGCCAACAGAAGAACACTGAAGCTTTCTTT. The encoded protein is CASSQQKNTEAFF.

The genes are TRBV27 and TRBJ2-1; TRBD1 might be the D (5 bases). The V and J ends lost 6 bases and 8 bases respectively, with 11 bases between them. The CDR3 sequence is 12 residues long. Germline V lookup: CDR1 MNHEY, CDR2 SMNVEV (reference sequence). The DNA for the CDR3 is TGTGCCAGCAGCTTGGGGCCGGATGAGCAGTTCTTC. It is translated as CASSLGPDEQFF.

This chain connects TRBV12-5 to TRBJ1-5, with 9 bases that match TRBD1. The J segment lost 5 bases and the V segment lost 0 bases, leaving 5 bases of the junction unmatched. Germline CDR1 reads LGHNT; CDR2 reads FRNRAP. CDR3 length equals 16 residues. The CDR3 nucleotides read TGTGCTAGTGGTTTGGTCCGGGACAGGGCGGATCAGCCCCAGCATTTT. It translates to CASGLVRDRADQPQHF.

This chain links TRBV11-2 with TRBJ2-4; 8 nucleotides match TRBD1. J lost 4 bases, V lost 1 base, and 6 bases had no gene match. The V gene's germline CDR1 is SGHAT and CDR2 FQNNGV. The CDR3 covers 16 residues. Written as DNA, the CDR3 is TGTGCCAGCAGCTTAGGACCAGGGGGCGAGAAAAACATTCAGTACTTC. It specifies CASSLGPGGEKNIQYF. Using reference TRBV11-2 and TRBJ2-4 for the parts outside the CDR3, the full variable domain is EAGVAQSPRYKIIEKRQSVAFWCNPISGHATLYWYQQILGQGPKLLIQFQNNGVVDDSQLPKDRFSAERLKGVDSTLKIQPAKLEDSAVYLCASSLGPGGEKNIQYFGAGTRLSVL.

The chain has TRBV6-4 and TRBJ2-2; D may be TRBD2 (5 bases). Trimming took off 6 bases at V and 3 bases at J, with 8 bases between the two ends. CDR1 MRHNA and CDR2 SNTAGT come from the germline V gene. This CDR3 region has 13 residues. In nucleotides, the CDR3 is TGTGCCAGCAGGAGGGATTACACCGGGGAGCTGTTTTTT. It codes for CASRRDYTGELFF.

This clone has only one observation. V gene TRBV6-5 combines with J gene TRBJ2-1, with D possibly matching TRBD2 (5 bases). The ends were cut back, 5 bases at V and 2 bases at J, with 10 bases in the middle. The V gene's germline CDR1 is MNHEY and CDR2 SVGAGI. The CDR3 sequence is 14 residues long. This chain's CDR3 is CASSRVSAYNEQFF. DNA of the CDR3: TGTGCCAGCAGTCGGGTTAGCGCCTACAATGAGCAGTTCTTC.

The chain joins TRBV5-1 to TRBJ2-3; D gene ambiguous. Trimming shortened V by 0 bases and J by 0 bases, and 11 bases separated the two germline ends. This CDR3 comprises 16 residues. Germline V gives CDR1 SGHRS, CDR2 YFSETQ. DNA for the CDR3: TGCGCCAGCAGCTTGGCTGGCCAGGCGAGCACAGATACGCAGTATTTT. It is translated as CASSLAGQASTDTQYF.

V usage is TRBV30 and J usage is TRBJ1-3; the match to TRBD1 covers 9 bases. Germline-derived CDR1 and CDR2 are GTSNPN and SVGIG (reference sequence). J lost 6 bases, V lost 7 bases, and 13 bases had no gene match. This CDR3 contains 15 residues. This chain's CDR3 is CAYRDRVGELNTIYF. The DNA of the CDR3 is TGTGCCTACCGGGACAGGGTCGGGGAGTTAAACACCATATATTTT.

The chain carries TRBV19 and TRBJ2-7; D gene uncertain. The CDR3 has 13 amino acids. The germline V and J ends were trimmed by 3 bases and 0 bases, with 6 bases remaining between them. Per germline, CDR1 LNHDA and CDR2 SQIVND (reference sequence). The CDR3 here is CASSIVNSYEQYF. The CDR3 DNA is TGTGCCAGTAGTATTGTAAACTCCTACGAGCAGTACTTC.

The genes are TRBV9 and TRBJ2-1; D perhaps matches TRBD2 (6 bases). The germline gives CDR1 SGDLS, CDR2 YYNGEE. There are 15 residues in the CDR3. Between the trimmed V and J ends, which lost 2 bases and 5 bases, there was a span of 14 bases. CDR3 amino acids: CASSVGIGGNNEQFF. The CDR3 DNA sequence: TGTGCCAGCAGCGTCGGTATCGGGGGAAACAATGAGCAGTTCTTC.

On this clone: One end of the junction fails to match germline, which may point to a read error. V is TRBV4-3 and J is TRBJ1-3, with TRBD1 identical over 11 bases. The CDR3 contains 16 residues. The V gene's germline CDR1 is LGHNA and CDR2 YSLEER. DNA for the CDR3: TGCGCCAGCAGCCCTCGGACAGGGGGCGGTGGAAACGCCATATATTTT. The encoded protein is CASSPRTGGGGNAIYF.

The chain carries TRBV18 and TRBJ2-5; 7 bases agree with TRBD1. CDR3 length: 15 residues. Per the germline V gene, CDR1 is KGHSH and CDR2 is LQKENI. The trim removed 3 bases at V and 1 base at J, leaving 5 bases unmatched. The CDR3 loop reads CASSPRQGIQETQYF. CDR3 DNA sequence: TGTGCCAGCTCACCTAGACAGGGTATCCAAGAGACCCAGTACTTC.

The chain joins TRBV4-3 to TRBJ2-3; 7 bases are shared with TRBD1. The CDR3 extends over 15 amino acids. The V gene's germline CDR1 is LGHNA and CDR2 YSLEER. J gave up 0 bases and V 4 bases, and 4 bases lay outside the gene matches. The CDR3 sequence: CASSRGQASTDTQYF. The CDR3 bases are TGCGCCAGCAGCCGAGGACAGGCTAGCACAGATACGCAGTATTTT.

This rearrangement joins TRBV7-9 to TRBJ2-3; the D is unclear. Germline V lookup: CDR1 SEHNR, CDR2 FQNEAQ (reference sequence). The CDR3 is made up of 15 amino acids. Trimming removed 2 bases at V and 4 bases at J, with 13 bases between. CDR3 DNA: TGTGCCAGCAGCTTACTGGTTGCGTTCTCAGATACGCAGTATTTT. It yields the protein CASSLLVAFSDTQYF.

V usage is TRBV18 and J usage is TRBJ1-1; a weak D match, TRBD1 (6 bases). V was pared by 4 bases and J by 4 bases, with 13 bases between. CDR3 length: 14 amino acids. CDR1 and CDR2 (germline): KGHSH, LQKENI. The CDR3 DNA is TGTGCCAGCTCACAACAGGGTTCGAGCACTGAAGCTTTCTTT. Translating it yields CASSQQGSSTEAFF.

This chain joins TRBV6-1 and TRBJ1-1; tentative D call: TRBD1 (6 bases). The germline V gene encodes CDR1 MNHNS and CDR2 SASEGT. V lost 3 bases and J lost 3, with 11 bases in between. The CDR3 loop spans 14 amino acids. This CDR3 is CASSEMGAYTEAFF. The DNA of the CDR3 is TGTGCCAGCAGTGAGATGGGGGCTTACACTGAAGCTTTCTTT.

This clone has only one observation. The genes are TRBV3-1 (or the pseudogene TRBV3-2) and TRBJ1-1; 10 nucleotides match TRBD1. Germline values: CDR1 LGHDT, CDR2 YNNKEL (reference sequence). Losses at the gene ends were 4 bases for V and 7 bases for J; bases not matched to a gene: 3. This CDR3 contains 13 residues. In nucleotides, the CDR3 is TGTGCCAGCAGCCGGGGACAGGGGAATGAAGCTTTCTTT. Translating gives CASSRGQGNEAFF.

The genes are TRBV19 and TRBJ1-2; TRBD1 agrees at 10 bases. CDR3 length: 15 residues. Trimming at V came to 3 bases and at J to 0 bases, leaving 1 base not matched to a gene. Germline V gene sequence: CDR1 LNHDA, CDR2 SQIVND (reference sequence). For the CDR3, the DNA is TGTGCCAGTAGTATCGGACAGGGGGCTAACTATGGCTACACCTTC. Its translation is CASSIGQGANYGYTF.

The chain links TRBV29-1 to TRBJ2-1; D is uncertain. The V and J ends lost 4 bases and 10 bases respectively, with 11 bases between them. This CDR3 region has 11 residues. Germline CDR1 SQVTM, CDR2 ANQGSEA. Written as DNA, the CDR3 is TGCAGCGTTGGCCTCCCCGGGGAGCAGTTCTTC. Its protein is CSVGLPGEQFF.

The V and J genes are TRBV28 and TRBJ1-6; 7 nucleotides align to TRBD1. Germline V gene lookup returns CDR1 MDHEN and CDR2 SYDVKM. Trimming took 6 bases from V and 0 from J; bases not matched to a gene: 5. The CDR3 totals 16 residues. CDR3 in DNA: TGTGCCAGCAGGAGGACAGGAGGCTCCTATAATTCACCCCTCCACTTT. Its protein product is CASRRTGGSYNSPLHF.

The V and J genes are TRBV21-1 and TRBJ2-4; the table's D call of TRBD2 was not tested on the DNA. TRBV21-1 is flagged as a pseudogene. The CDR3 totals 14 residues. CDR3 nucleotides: TGTGCCAGCAGCAAAGTTGGGGGGTGGAACATTCAGTACTTC. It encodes CASSKVGGWNIQYF.

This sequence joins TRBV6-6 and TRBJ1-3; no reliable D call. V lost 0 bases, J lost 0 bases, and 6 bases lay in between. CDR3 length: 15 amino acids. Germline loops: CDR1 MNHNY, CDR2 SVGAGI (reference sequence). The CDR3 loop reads CASSYSGVSGNTIYF. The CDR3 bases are TGTGCCAGCAGTTACTCGGGAGTCTCTGGAAACACCATATATTTT.

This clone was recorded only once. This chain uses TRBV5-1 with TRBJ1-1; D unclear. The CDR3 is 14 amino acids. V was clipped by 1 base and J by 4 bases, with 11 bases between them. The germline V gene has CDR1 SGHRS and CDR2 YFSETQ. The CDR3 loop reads CASSLLGGRTEAFF. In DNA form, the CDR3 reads TGCGCCAGCAGCTTGCTCGGCGGCCGCACTGAAGCTTTCTTT.